The table lists the clone carrying this T cell receptor beta chain with many counts. Its antigen is unidentified. CDR3 length: 11 amino acids. The germline gives CDR1 MDHEN, CDR2 SYDVKM. Trimming removed 6 bases from V and 3 bases from J, with 3 bases in between. Time point specified: newly diagnosed GD, antithyroid drugs for less than 3 months. PBMC-extracted RNA yielded the TCR library. The sample comes from a study of regulatory T cells in long-lasting Graves disease. Study-wide results and limits: Graves' patients with persistent disease showed TCR diversity lower than patients newly diagnosed.

iRepertoire HTBI primers and Arm-PCR of CDR3 regions built TCR beta libraries. One entry per CDR3 protein results from TCRdb running MiXCR on the multiplex PCR reads. The sample consists of under 400,000 distinct CDR3 sequences, around 15% of them appearing once. The same data also contributed to another study, on T cells in Graves' hyperthyroidism and ophthalmopathy.

This chain links TRBV28 with TRBJ2-1; no clear D gene. The receptor was derived from a man between 40 and 49 years old with Graves disease. The sample was peripheral blood mononuclear cells (PBMCs), taken at new diagnosis, from a patient treated with antithyroid drugs. The CDR3 sequence: CASSVYNEQFF. CDR3 coding DNA: TGTGCCAGCAGCGTCTACAATGAGCAGTTCTTC.